The T cell receptor beta chain described here comes from a study of cytomegalovirus exposure and HLA in healthy donors. The donors were members of the validation cohort, which comprised 120 subjects and was separate from the first cohort of roughly 700 subjects. Regarding the study as a whole: With high specificity and sensitivity, the classifier reportedly diagnosed cytomegalovirus status. The study designated fewer than 200 TCR beta chains cytomegalovirus-associated.

The V gene lost 0 bases and the J gene lost 6 bases, with 8 bases spanning the gap. This CDR3 spans 12 amino acids. CDR1 and CDR2 (germline): GTSNPN, SVGIG (reference sequence). Measured with immunoSEQ multiplex PCR; TCRdb has only the in-frame clones, and not every one. The data hold fewer than 85,000 clones, with approximately 96% observed a single time. This clone appeared a single time. Its specificity is not known. The chain links TRBV30 to TRBJ1-2; D is undetermined. This receptor was obtained from a woman in her late teens or twenties in good health and CMV-seronegative. Material for sequencing was PBMCs. CDR3 sequence: CAWSVPGNGYTF. In DNA, the CDR3 is TGTGCCTGGAGTGTACCCGGTAATGGCTACACCTTC.